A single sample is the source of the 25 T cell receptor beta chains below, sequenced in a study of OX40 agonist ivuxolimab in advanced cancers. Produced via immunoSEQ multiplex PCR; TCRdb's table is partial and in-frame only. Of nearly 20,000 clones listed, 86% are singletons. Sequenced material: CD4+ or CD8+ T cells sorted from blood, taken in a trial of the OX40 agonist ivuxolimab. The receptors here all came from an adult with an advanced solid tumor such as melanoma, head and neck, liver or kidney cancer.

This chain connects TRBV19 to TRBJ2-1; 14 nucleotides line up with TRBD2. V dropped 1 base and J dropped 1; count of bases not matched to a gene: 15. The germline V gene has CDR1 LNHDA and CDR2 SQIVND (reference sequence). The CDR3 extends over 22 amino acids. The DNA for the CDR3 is TGTGCCAGTAGTATAGGGAAGGGTCGGGGACTAGCGGGAGTAGGGTCCTACAATGAGCAGTTCTTC. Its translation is CASSIGKGRGLAGVGSYNEQFF. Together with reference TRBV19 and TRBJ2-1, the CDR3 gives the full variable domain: DGGITQSPKYLFRKEGQNVTLSCEQNLNHDAMYWYRQDPGQGLRLIYYSQIVNDFQKGDIAEGYSVSREKKESFPLTVTSAQKNPTAFYLCASSIGKGRGLAGVGSYNEQFFGPGTRLTVL.

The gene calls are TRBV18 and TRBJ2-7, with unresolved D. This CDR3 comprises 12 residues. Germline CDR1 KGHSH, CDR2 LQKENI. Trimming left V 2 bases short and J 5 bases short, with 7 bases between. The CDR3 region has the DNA TGTGCCAGCTCACCAGGTATGGACGAGCAGTACTTC. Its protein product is CASSPGMDEQYF.

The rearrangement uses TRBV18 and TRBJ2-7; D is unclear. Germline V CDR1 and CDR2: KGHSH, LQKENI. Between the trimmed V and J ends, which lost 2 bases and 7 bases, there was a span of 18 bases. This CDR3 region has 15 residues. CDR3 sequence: CASSPRVEARVEQYF. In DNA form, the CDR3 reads TGTGCCAGCTCACCAAGGGTAGAGGCGCGAGTGGAGCAGTACTTC. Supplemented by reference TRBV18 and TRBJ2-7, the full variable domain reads NAGVMQNPRHLVRRRGQEARLRCSPMKGHSHVYWYRQLPEEGLKFMVYLQKENIIDESGMPKERFSAEFPKEGPSILRIQQVVRGDSAAYFCASSPRVEARVEQYFGPGTRLTVT.

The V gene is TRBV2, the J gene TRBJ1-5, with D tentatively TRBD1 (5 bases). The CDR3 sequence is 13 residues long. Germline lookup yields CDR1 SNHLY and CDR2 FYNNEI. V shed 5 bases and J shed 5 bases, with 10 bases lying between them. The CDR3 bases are TGTGCCAGCAGTACCAGGGAATATCAGCCCCAGCATTTT. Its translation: CASSTREYQPQHF.

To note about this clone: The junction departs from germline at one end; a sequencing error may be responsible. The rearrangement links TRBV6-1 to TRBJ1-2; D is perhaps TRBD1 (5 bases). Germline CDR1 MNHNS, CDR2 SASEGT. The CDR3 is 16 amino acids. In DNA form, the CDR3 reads TGTGCCAGCAGTAAAGCAGGGACGAATGCTGGGTATGGCTACACCTTC. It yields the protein CASSKAGTNAGYGYTF.

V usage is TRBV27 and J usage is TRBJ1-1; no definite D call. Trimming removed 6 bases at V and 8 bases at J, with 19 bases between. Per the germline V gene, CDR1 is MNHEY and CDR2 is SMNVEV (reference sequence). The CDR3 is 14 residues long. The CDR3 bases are TGTGCCAGCAGCCGTACCTTATTCGGTCCGGAAGCTTTCTTT. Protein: CASSRTLFGPEAFF.

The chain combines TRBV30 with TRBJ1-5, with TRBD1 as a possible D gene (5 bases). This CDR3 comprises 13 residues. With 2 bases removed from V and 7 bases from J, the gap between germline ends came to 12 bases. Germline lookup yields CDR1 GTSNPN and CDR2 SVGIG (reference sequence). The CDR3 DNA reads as TGTGCCTGGAGTAACCAGGGCGGCCAGCCCCAGCATTTT. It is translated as CAWSNQGGQPQHF.

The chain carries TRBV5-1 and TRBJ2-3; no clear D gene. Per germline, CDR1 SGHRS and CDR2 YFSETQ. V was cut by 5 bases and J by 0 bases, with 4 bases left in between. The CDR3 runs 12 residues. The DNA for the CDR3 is TGCGCCAGCAGGCGGAGCACAGATACGCAGTATTTT. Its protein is CASRRSTDTQYF.

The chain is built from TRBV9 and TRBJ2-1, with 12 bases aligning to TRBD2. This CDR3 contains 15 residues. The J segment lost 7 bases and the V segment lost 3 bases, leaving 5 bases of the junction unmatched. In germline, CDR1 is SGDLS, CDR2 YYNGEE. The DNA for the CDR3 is TGTGCCAGCAGCGCGACTAGCGGGAGAGGGAATGAGCAGTTCTTC. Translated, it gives CASSATSGRGNEQFF.

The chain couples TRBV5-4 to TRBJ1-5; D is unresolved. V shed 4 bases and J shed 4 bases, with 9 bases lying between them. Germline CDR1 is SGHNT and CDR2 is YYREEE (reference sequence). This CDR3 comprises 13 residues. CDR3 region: CASSVDRNQPQHF. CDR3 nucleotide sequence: TGTGCCAGCAGCGTTGACCGAAATCAGCCCCAGCATTTT.

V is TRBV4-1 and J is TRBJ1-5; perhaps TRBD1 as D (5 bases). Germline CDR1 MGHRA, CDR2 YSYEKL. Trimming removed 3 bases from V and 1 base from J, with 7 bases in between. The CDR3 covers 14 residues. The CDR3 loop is CASSHGGSNQPQHF. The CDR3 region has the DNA TGCGCCAGCAGCCACGGGGGAAGCAATCAGCCCCAGCATTTT.

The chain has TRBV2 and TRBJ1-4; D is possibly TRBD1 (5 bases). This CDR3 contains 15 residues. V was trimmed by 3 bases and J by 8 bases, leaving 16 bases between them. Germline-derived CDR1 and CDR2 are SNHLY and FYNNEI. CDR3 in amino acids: CASSDRTRGGEKLFF. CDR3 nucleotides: TGTGCCAGCAGTGACCGGACACGTGGGGGGGAAAAACTGTTTTTT. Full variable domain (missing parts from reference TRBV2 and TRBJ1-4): EPEVTQTPSHQVTQMGQEVILRCVPISNHLYFYWYRQILGQKVEFLVSFYNNEISEKSEIFDDQFSVERPDGSNFTLKIRSTKLEDSAMYFCASSDRTRGGEKLFFGSGTQLSVL.

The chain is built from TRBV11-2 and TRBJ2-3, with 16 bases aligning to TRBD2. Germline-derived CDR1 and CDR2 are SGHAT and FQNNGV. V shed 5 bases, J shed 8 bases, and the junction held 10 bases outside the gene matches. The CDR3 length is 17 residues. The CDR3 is CASSLGTSGRGIATQYF. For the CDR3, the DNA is TGTGCCAGCAGCCTCGGGACTAGCGGGAGGGGCATAGCTACGCAGTATTTT. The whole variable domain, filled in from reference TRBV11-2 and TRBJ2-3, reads EAGVAQSPRYKIIEKRQSVAFWCNPISGHATLYWYQQILGQGPKLLIQFQNNGVVDDSQLPKDRFSAERLKGVDSTLKIQPAKLEDSAVYLCASSLGTSGRGIATQYFGPGTRLTVL.

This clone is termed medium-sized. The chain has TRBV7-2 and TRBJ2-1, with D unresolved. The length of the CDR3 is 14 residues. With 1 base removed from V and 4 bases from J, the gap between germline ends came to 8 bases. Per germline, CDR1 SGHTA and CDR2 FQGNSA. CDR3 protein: CASSLELGYNEQFF. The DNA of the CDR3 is TGTGCCAGCAGCTTAGAACTCGGGTACAATGAGCAGTTCTTC.

The CDR3 protein is CARISWQAINIQYF. The CDR3 DNA is TGTGCCAGAATAAGTTGGCAGGCGATTAACATTCAGTACTTC. V usage is TRBV5-3 and J usage is TRBJ2-4; D gene uncertain. TRBV5-3 is noted as an ORF with a role that remains uncertain. V was cut by 6 bases and J by 7 bases, with 17 bases left in between. The CDR3 totals 14 residues.

CDR3 in DNA: TGCGCCAGCTTGCCCACGGCCCTAAACAACTATGGCTACACCTTC. Its protein product is CASLPTALNNYGYTF. V usage is TRBV4-1 and J usage is TRBJ1-2; D gene unclear. Germline V gene lookup returns CDR1 MGHRA and CDR2 YSYEKL. This CDR3 is 15 amino acids long. The V gene lost 8 bases and the J gene lost 2 bases, with 18 bases spanning the gap.

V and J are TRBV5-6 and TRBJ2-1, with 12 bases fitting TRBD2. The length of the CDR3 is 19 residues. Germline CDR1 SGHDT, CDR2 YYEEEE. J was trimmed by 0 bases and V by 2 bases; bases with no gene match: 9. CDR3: CASSFGLAGLGGSYNEQFF. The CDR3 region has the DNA TGTGCCAGCAGCTTCGGACTAGCGGGGCTCGGAGGCTCCTACAATGAGCAGTTCTTC.

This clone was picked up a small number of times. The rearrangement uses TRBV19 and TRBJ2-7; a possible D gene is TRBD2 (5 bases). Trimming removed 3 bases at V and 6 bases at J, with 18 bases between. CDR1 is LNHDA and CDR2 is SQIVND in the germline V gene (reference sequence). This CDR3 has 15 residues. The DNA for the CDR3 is TGTGCCAGTAGTATGAAGAGGACTGTACCCGGCGAGCAGTACTTC. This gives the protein CASSMKRTVPGEQYF. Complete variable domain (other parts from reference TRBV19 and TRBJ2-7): DGGITQSPKYLFRKEGQNVTLSCEQNLNHDAMYWYRQDPGQGLRLIYYSQIVNDFQKGDIAEGYSVSREKKESFPLTVTSAQKNPTAFYLCASSMKRTVPGEQYFGPGTRLTVT.

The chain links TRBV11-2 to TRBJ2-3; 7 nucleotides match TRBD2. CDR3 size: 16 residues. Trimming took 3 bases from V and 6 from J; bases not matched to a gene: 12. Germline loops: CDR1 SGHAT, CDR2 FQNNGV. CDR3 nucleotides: TGTGCCAGCAGCTTGGAATCGGGAGGCGCCATGGATACGCAGTATTTT. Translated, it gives CASSLESGGAMDTQYF.

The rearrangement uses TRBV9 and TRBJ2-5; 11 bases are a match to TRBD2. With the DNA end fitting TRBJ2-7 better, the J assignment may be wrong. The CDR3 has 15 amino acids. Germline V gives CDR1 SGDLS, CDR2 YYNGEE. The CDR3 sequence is CASSVGSSGRYEQYF. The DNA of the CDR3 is TGTGCCAGCAGCGTAGGGTCTAGCGGGAGGTACGAGCAGTACTTC.

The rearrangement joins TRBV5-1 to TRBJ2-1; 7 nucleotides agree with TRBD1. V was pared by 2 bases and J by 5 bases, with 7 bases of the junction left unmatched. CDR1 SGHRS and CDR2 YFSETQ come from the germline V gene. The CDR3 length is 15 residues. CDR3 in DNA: TGCGCCAGCAGCTTATTGACAGGGTTTGACAATGAGCAGTTCTTC. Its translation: CASSLLTGFDNEQFF.

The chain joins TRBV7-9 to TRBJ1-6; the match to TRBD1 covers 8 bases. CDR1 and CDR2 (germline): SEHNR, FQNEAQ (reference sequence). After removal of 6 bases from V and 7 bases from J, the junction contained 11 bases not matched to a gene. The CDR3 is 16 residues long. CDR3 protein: CASRKDRGIGNSPLHF. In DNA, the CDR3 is TGTGCCAGCAGGAAAGACAGGGGAATAGGGAATTCACCCCTCCACTTT.

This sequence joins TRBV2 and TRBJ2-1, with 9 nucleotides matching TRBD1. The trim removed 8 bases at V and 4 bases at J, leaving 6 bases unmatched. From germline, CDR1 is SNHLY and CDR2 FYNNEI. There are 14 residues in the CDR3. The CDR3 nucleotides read TGTGCCAGCCACCGGGACAGGGAATACAATGAGCAGTTCTTC. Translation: CASHRDREYNEQFF.

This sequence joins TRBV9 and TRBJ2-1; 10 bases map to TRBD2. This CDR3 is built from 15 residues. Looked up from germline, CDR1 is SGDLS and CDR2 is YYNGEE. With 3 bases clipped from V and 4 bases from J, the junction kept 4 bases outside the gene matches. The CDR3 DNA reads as TGTGCCAGCAGCGCCTTAGCGGGAGGTTACAATGAGCAGTTCTTC. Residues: CASSALAGGYNEQFF. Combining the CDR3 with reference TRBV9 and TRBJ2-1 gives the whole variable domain DSGVTQTPKHLITATGQRVTLRCSPRSGDLSVYWYQQSLDQGLQFLIQYYNGEERAKGNILERFSAQQFPDLHSELNLSSLELGDSALYFCASSALAGGYNEQFFGPGTRLTVL.

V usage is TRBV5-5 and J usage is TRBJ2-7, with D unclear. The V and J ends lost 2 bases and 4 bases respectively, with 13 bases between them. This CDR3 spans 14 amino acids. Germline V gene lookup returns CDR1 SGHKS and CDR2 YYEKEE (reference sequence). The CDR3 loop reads CASSLGRSPYEQYF. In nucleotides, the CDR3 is TGTGCCAGCAGCTTAGGCAGGAGCCCTTACGAGCAGTACTTC.